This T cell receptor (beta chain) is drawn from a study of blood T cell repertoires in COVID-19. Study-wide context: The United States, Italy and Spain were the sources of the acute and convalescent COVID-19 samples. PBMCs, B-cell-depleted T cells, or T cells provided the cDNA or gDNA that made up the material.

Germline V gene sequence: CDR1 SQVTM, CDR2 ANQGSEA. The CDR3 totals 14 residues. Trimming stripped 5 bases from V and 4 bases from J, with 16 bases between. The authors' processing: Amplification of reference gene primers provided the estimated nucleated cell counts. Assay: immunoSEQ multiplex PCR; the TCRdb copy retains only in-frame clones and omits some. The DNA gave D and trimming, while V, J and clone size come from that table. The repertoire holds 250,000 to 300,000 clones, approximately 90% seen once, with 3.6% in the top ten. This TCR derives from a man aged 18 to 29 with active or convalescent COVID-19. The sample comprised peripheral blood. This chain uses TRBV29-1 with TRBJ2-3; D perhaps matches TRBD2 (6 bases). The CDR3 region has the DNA TGCAGCGTTTCCGGGGGAGTTAACGCAGATACGCAGTATTTT. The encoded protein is CSVSGGVNADTQYF.